The 21 T cell receptor beta chains below were found in one sample sequenced in a study of blood T cell repertoires in COVID-19 (dated by TCRdb to the early 2020s). The library was made by the immunoSEQ multiplex PCR assay. TCRdb holds this immuneACCESS table with in-frame rearrangements only. Some clones are missing; in checked studies, unresolved V genes explain under half, and the rest has no known cause. In this sample the table shows under 200,000 clones, approximately 86% of which occur a single time. The top ten hold roughly 3.5% of the sample. The sequenced material came from peripheral blood. The receptors were gathered from a man between 65 and 80 years old with acute or convalescent COVID-19.

The J gene is TRBJ1-1, the V gene TRBV6-5; TRBD1 aligns across 7 bases. The V gene end was trimmed by 0 bases and the J gene end by 5 bases; junction bases not matched to a gene: 6. This CDR3 has 15 amino acids. The germline V gene has CDR1 MNHEY and CDR2 SVGAGI. CDR3 nucleotide sequence: TGTGCCAGCAGTTACTCAGGGGGCGGATTGACTGAAGCTTTCTTT. As protein: CASSYSGGGLTEAFF.

This clone was seen once. The V call is TRBV4-3, the J call TRBJ2-5; no reliable D call. This CDR3 comprises 13 residues. Germline values: CDR1 LGHNA, CDR2 YSLEER. Trimming left V 2 bases short and J 9 bases short, with 13 bases between. The CDR3 protein is CASSQRGGWAQYF. In DNA form, the CDR3 reads TGCGCCAGCAGCCAAAGAGGCGGATGGGCCCAGTACTTC.

The J gene is TRBJ1-5, the V gene TRBV30; the D gene is possibly TRBD1 (6 bases). Trimming took off 0 bases at V and 2 bases at J, with 14 bases between the two ends. This CDR3 comprises 16 residues. Germline values: CDR1 GTSNPN, CDR2 SVGIG (reference sequence). Written as DNA, the CDR3 is TGTGCCTGGAGTGTACGGTACAGGGAGCGCAATCAGCCCCAGCATTTT. Protein product: CAWSVRYRERNQPQHF.

This chain uses TRBV5-1 with TRBJ2-3, with 10 bases matching TRBD2. V lost 0 bases, J lost 6 bases, and 7 bases stayed unmatched. Germline assignment: CDR1 SGHRS and CDR2 YFSETQ. The CDR3 length is 16 residues. In DNA form, the CDR3 reads TGCGCCAGCAGCTTGGTCCCTAGCGGGGGTCCGGATACGCAGTATTTT. This gives the protein CASSLVPSGGPDTQYF. Full variable domain (outside the CDR3, taken from reference TRBV5-1 and TRBJ2-3): KAGVTQTPRYLIKTRGQQVTLSCSPISGHRSVSWYQQTPGQGLQFLFEYFSETQRNKGNFPGRFSGRQFSNSRSEMNVSTLELGDSALYLCASSLVPSGGPDTQYFGPGTRLTVL.

V is TRBV29-1 and J is TRBJ2-3; D perhaps matches TRBD1 (6 bases). CDR1 is SQVTM, CDR2 ANQGSEA, per germline. This CDR3 is 13 amino acids long. The germline V and J ends were trimmed by 2 bases and 6 bases, with 12 bases remaining between them. The DNA for the CDR3 is TGCAGCGTTGAACGGACGCAGGGGGATACGCAGTATTTT. Translation gives CSVERTQGDTQYF.

This sequence joins TRBV27 and TRBJ1-1; TRBD1 might be the D (6 bases). V lost 5 bases and J lost 4, with 20 bases in between. The CDR3 sequence is 16 residues long. CDR1 MNHEY and CDR2 SMNVEV come from the germline V gene (reference sequence). The CDR3 DNA follows: TGTGCCAGCAGTCCCTGGCCAGGGGAAGTGAGCACTGAAGCTTTCTTT. This sequence encodes CASSPWPGEVSTEAFF.

The table lists this clone with a few counts. The chain couples TRBV3-1 (or the pseudogene TRBV3-2) to TRBJ1-2, with 12 nucleotides matching TRBD1. Germline CDR1 reads LGHDT; CDR2 reads YNNKEL (reference sequence). V was pared by 3 bases and J by 8 bases, with 7 bases of the junction left unmatched. The CDR3 contains 15 residues. CDR3 sequence reads: CASSQAGQGAGGYTF. CDR3 bases: TGTGCCAGCAGCCAGGCGGGACAGGGGGCTGGAGGCTACACCTTC.

The CDR3 bases are TGTGCCACAGAACAGGGGAACCGGGCGGGCAATCAGCCCCAGCATTTT. It specifies CATEQGNRAGNQPQHF. This chain joins TRBV19 and TRBJ1-5, with 7 nucleotides matching TRBD1. CDR1 is LNHDA, CDR2 SQIVND, per germline (reference sequence). The CDR3 runs 16 residues. V lost 10 bases to trimming and J lost 2 bases; unmatched junction nucleotides: 14.

This chain uses TRBV7-3 with TRBJ2-3; the match to TRBD2 covers 7 bases. Germline-derived CDR1 and CDR2 are SGHTA and FQGTGA. The CDR3 consists of 14 residues. The junction had 6 bases not matched to a gene; V was cut back by 4 bases and J by 5 bases. Here the CDR3 reads CASSSTPGGDTQYF. The CDR3 region has the DNA TGTGCCAGCAGCTCCACCCCGGGAGGAGATACGCAGTATTTT.

The rearrangement joins TRBV9 to TRBJ1-2, with D perhaps matching TRBD1 (6 bases). Germline assignment: CDR1 SGDLS and CDR2 YYNGEE. The CDR3 runs 16 residues. Trimming cost V 0 bases and J 2 bases, with 14 bases left between them. As DNA, the CDR3 is TGTGCCAGCAGCGTAGGAGCAGGGGAAATGAACTATGGCTACACCTTC. Residues: CASSVGAGEMNYGYTF.

On this clone itself: At one end the junction does not follow the germline gene, possibly because of a read error. The chain links TRBV29-1 to TRBJ1-2; 7 nucleotides agree with TRBD1. Germline-derived CDR1 and CDR2 are SQVTM and ANQGSEA. This CDR3 comprises 9 residues. In DNA, the CDR3 is TGCAGCGTTGATGGGACAGATAGCTTC. This codes for CSVDGTDSF.

The chain couples TRBV12-5 to TRBJ2-7; tentative D call: TRBD2 (6 bases). V gave up 7 bases and J gave up 2 bases, with 18 bases separating them. Germline V CDR1 and CDR2: LGHNT, FRNRAP. The CDR3 is 15 residues long. The CDR3 DNA is TGTGCTAGTGACATCGCCGCGGGGTCGACCTACGAGCAGTACTTC. This translates into CASDIAAGSTYEQYF.

The V call is TRBV5-1, the J call TRBJ1-2; no clear D. The CDR3 length is 13 residues. Trimming took off 2 bases at V and 0 bases at J, with 5 bases between the two ends. Germline V gene sequence: CDR1 SGHRS, CDR2 YFSETQ. CDR3 DNA sequence: TGCGCCAGCAGCTTAAACTCTAACTATGGCTACACCTTC. It is translated as CASSLNSNYGYTF. The full variable domain, its missing parts supplied by reference TRBV5-1 and TRBJ1-2, is KAGVTQTPRYLIKTRGQQVTLSCSPISGHRSVSWYQQTPGQGLQFLFEYFSETQRNKGNFPGRFSGRQFSNSRSEMNVSTLELGDSALYLCASSLNSNYGYTFGSGTRLTVV.

The V and J genes are TRBV20-1 and TRBJ1-2, with 8 positions matching TRBD1. Trimming cost V 5 bases and J 13 bases; bases outside gene matches: 6. Germline V lookup: CDR1 DFQATT, CDR2 SNEGSKA (reference sequence). The CDR3 sequence is 10 residues long. The CDR3 sequence: CSALDRATTF. The CDR3 coding sequence is TGCAGTGCTTTGGACAGGGCAACCACCTTC.

This chain links TRBV19 with TRBJ1-2; D is ambiguous. In germline, CDR1 is LNHDA, CDR2 SQIVND (reference sequence). Trimming left V 7 bases short and J 1 base short, with 10 bases between. This CDR3 has 13 amino acids. The CDR3: CASISGDNYGYTF. The CDR3 DNA is TGTGCCAGTATCTCCGGGGATAACTATGGCTACACCTTC. The variable domain in full, completed from reference TRBV19 and TRBJ1-2, reads DGGITQSPKYLFRKEGQNVTLSCEQNLNHDAMYWYRQDPGQGLRLIYYSQIVNDFQKGDIAEGYSVSREKKESFPLTVTSAQKNPTAFYLCASISGDNYGYTFGSGTRLTVV.

J is TRBJ1-2 and V is TRBV5-6; the D gene is possibly TRBD1 (6 bases). The CDR3 sequence is 16 residues long. Germline-derived CDR1 and CDR2 are SGHDT and YYEEEE. V lost 4 bases, J lost 4 bases, and 20 bases lay in between. The CDR3 region is CASSPGGHERFYGYTF. The CDR3 DNA is TGTGCCAGCAGCCCGGGGGGCCATGAAAGATTCTATGGCTACACCTTC.

The chain joins TRBV5-1 to TRBJ2-1, with 10 bases fitting TRBD1. J was trimmed by 8 bases and V by 3 bases; bases with no gene match: 5. The CDR3 spans 14 residues. Germline V gives CDR1 SGHRS, CDR2 YFSETQ. The CDR3 region is CASSSRQGADEQFF. CDR3 sequence (DNA): TGCGCCAGCAGCTCCAGACAGGGGGCAGATGAGCAGTTCTTC.

This sequence joins TRBV6-5 and TRBJ2-1, with 11 bases that match TRBD2. The germline V gene has CDR1 MNHEY and CDR2 SVGAGI. The CDR3 loop spans 15 amino acids. V lost 7 bases to trimming and J lost 10 bases; unmatched junction nucleotides: 12. CDR3 nucleotide sequence: TGTGCCAGCATCCCTTTGGTAGCGGGAGGGGGGGAGCAGTTCTTC. This codes for CASIPLVAGGGEQFF.

The chain combines TRBV5-1 with TRBJ2-2; D is perhaps TRBD1 (5 bases). CDR1 is SGHRS and CDR2 is YFSETQ in the germline V gene. Trimming removed 4 bases from V and 0 bases from J, with 13 bases in between. The CDR3 loop spans 16 amino acids. CDR3 sequence (DNA): TGCGCCAGCAGCCCCCAGGGTCCCGCGAACACCGGGGAGCTGTTTTTT. Its protein product is CASSPQGPANTGELFF. The full variable domain, its missing parts supplied by reference TRBV5-1 and TRBJ2-2, is KAGVTQTPRYLIKTRGQQVTLSCSPISGHRSVSWYQQTPGQGLQFLFEYFSETQRNKGNFPGRFSGRQFSNSRSEMNVSTLELGDSALYLCASSPQGPANTGELFFGEGSRLTVL.

V and J are TRBV5-1 and TRBJ2-3, with 7 bases matching TRBD1. The J segment lost 0 bases and the V segment lost 5 bases, leaving 6 bases of the junction unmatched. Germline V gene lookup returns CDR1 SGHRS and CDR2 YFSETQ. The CDR3 loop spans 15 amino acids. CDR3: CASRTGPLSTDTQYF. The CDR3, as DNA: TGCGCCAGCAGGACAGGGCCATTGAGCACAGATACGCAGTATTTT.

This sequence joins TRBV7-3 and TRBJ2-3; 8 nucleotides line up with TRBD2. The germline gives CDR1 SGHTA, CDR2 FQGTGA. This CDR3 region has 15 residues. The junction had 6 bases not matched to a gene; V was cut back by 7 bases and J by 0 bases. The CDR3 spells CASTRGGASTDTQYF. CDR3 nucleotides: TGTGCCAGCACCCGGGGGGGAGCTAGCACAGATACGCAGTATTTT.